This T cell receptor (beta chain) was retrieved from a study of OX40 agonist ivuxolimab in advanced cancers. Overall study: Checkpoint inhibitors had been given previously to approximately 40% of patients.

A word on this clone: Its antigen is as yet unknown.

The investigators sampled blood at baseline, at cycle 4 day 1, and at cycle 7 day 1. CDR1 is SQVTM and CDR2 is ANQGSEA in the germline V gene. V was trimmed by 3 bases and J by 5 bases, leaving 13 bases between them. The CDR3 extends over 13 amino acids. TCRdb's copy holds only in-frame clones and misses some; the assay was immunoSEQ multiplex PCR. The profile shows some 70,000 clones, less than 95% of them singletons. Study findings and constraints: Clonal expansion was seen in CD4+ and CD8+ blood T cells by week 6 at 0.1 to 3.0 mg/kg. Expansion of clones was among the lowest in partial responders at 0.1-3.0 mg/kg.

Sequenced material: CD4+ or CD8+ T cells sorted from blood, taken in a trial of the OX40 agonist ivuxolimab. The rearrangement links TRBV29-1 to TRBJ2-5, with D possibly matching TRBD1 (7 bases). The source is an adult with an advanced solid tumor such as melanoma, head and neck, liver or kidney cancer. CDR3 in amino acids: CSVEEGGQETQYF. The CDR3 DNA follows: TGCAGCGTTGAGGAGGGGGGACAGGAGACCCAGTACTTC.